This T cell receptor (beta chain) was observed in a study of T-cell reconstitution after alpha-beta-depleted transplantation in children (dated by TCRdb to the mid-2010s). Regarding the research as a whole: T-cell immune reconstitution after TCRalphabeta/CD19-depleted allogeneic hematopoietic cell transplantation in children was quantitatively tracked in the study by means of TCR repertoire profiling. The research as a whole found: In some patients, the high TCRbeta diversity seen at day 60 was put down to recipient T cells and intrathymic progenitors that had survived conditioning. About two months after transplant, the apparently early recovery of alphabetaT-cell counts reportedly depended on just several hundred clones that had expanded rapidly and came from non-depleted graft cells. The frequencies of hyperexpanded clones fell over the following months, and after one year, T-cell counts and TCRbeta diversity were mostly attributed to newly produced T cells.

The table lists this clonotype with a count of one. Its binding antigen is unknown. No qualities accompany the bases; no much larger clone lies one base away. In light of the paper, this sample's treatment or condition label describes: allogeneic hematopoietic cell transplantation with graft depleted of TCRalphabeta T cells and CD19 B cells. The transplant recipients were children given TCRalphabeta/CD19-depleted allogeneic hematopoietic cell grafts. Library preparation used PCR. The sequencing machine was an Illumina HiSeq 2500. Molecular barcoding was employed in the preparation of TCR libraries, with unique molecular identifiers being used to normalize TCRbeta repertoire quantification. TCRdb ran its own pipeline on the public reads, namely fastp trimming at Q25 and MiXCR clone calling, and kept in-frame beta chains. Each CDR3 protein appears once, grouped with its most common genes and DNA. The sample records about 610,000 distinct CDR3 sequences, 20% to 30% of which are singletons. The biggest ten clones account for approximately 33% of the sample.

Trimming takes 4 bases off V and 0 bases off J; junction bases not matched to a gene: 6. Spanning cysteine to phenylalanine, the CDR3 consists of 18 amino acids. Only the CDR3 portion is preserved as DNA: 54 bases, with reading frame beginning at the first base. From the germline V gene (reference sequence), CDR1 is MNHEY and CDR2 is SMNVEV. The chain couples TRBV27 to TRBJ1-6; 10 bases in the junction line up with TRBD1. The TCR originated in a boy younger than two with Wiskott-Aldrich syndrome, due to receive a stem cell transplant. The material was PBMCs, obtained before TCRalphabeta/CD19-depleted stem cell transplant. The DNA sequence is as follows: TGTGCCAGCAGTTCAACGGACAGGGGGAGCTCCTATAATTCACCCCTCCACTTT. Its protein reads: CASSSTDRGSSYNSPLHF.